This note documents a single T cell receptor (beta chain) sequence. In the source study's methods: From reference gene primer amplification, estimates of nucleated cell counts were derived. Generated by immunoSEQ multiplex PCR, the TCRdb table keeps only in-frame clones and is missing some. D and trimming were read from the DNA, whereas the V and J calls and clone size are those reported in that table. The data contain approximately 410,000 clones, 86% of them singletons. The sample originates from a study of blood T cell repertoires in COVID-19. Study overall: COVID-19 samples collected from the United States, Italy and Spain covered acute and convalescent phases. Sources were T cells, B-cell-depleted T cells, or PBMCs; the material itself was cDNA or gDNA.

Per the germline V gene, CDR1 is MNHEY and CDR2 is SVGAGI. This CDR3 contains 15 residues. Trimming removed 5 bases from V and 4 bases from J; junction bases left unmatched: 7. Sample: peripheral blood. This clonotype was obtained from a woman aged 30 to 39 with active or convalescent COVID-19. This chain links TRBV6-5 with TRBJ2-1, with 8 bases aligning to TRBD1. CDR3 sequence reads: CASSPDRGLYNEQFF. For the CDR3, the DNA is TGTGCCAGCAGTCCCGACAGGGGATTGTACAATGAGCAGTTCTTC.